This T cell receptor beta chain was identified in a study of circulating and synovial CD4+ cells in juvenile arthritis. Overall study results and limits: Some such blood samples were as oligoclonal as synovium. Circulating pathogenic-like lymphocytes shared a substantially higher fraction of CDR3 sequences with synovium than bulk blood.

Donors were patients with active juvenile idiopathic arthritis. About this clone: Its antigen is not known.

Data came from immunoSEQ multiplex PCR; TCRdb stores just in-frame clones and leaves some out. The sample holds about 33,000 clones, about 95% seen once. The TCR was taken from a human donor with juvenile idiopathic arthritis. Sequences were obtained from CD4+ T cells from blood.

The CDR3 nucleotides read TGTGCCAGCAGCCTCGGACAGGGGGATTCCTATGGCTACACCTTC. Its protein is CASSLGQGDSYGYTF. J is TRBJ1-2 and V is TRBV7-2; 10 bases match TRBD1. The CDR3 consists of 15 residues. CDR1 is SGHTA and CDR2 is FQGNSA in the germline V gene. J was trimmed by 4 bases and V by 5 bases; bases with no gene match: 7.